Reported below is one T cell receptor beta chain. The data are from a study of OX40 agonist ivuxolimab in advanced cancers. Study information: The patients' treatment was ivuxolimab, an agonistic anti-OX40 (CD134) antibody. Of the participants, around 39% had some prior anti-PD-1, anti-PD-L1 or anti-CTLA-4 therapy, which was allowed. At roughly 83% male, the cohort had a mean age of approximately 60 years, ranging from about 20 to 90. A partial response was reached by three patients: one with hepatocellular carcinoma and two with cutaneous melanoma.

Assay: immunoSEQ multiplex PCR; the TCRdb copy retains only in-frame clones and omits some. The sample includes 70,000 to 90,000 clones, over 70% of them seen just once. The sequenced sample was CD4+ or CD8+ T cells sorted from blood, obtained in a trial of the OX40 agonist ivuxolimab. The receptor comes from an adult with an advanced solid tumor such as melanoma, head and neck, liver or kidney cancer.

CDR3 DNA sequence: TGTGCCAGCAGCTTGGGGCAGGGGAAATCCTACGAGCAGTACTTC. Its translation: CASSLGQGKSYEQYF. The rearrangement joins TRBV5-4 to TRBJ2-7; tentatively, D is TRBD1 (6 bases). CDR1 SGHNT and CDR2 YYREEE come from the germline V gene (reference sequence). There are 15 residues in the CDR3. Trimming cost V 0 bases and J 1 base, with 11 bases left between them. Together with reference TRBV5-4 and TRBJ2-7, the CDR3 gives the full variable domain: ETGVTQSPTHLIKTRGQQVTLRCSSQSGHNTVSWYQQALGQGPQFIFQYYREEENGRGNFPPRFSGLQFPNYSSELNVNALELDDSALYLCASSLGQGKSYEQYFGPGTRLTVT.